Sequencing of this T cell receptor beta chain was carried out in a study of T cell responses to AZD1222 COVID-19 vaccine. On this clone: The junction departs from the called germline gene at one end, perhaps through a read error.

CDR1 is WNHNN, CDR2 SYGVQD, per germline (reference sequence). The CDR3 consists of 10 residues. Sequencing was performed with immunoSEQ multiplex PCR; in TCRdb, only in-frame clones are kept and a portion is missing. In the table there are around 180,000 clones, almost 95% of which are singletons. This sequence joins TRBV10-1 and TRBJ2-7; 8 bases fit TRBD1. This receptor was identified in an adult in good health. The sequenced sample was peripheral blood, obtained on day 0 of AZD1222 vaccination. The CDR3 DNA reads TGCGCCAGCACCCGGGACAGGCTACATTTC. Protein product: CASTRDRLHF.